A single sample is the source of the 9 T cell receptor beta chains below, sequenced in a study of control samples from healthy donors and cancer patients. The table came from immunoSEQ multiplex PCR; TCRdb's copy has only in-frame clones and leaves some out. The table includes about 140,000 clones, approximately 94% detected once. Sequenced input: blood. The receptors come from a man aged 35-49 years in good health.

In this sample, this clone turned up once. CDR3 sequence reads: CASSLARGGTGELFF. As DNA, the CDR3 is TGTGCCAGCAGCTTGGCACGCGGAGGCACCGGGGAGCTGTTTTTT. V is TRBV5-4 and J is TRBJ2-2, with D perhaps matching TRBD2 (5 bases). Per the germline V gene, CDR1 is SGHNT and CDR2 is YYREEE (reference sequence). The CDR3 sequence is 15 residues long. The V and J ends lost 0 bases and 4 bases respectively, with 10 bases between them.

The CDR3 sequence is CASRTEGARTQYF. The CDR3 region has the DNA TGTGCCAGCAGGACCGAGGGGGCAAGAACGCAGTATTTT. This chain joins TRBV6-5 and TRBJ2-3; 7 nucleotides match TRBD1. Germline CDR1 is MNHEY and CDR2 is SVGAGI. The CDR3 runs 13 residues. J lost 9 bases, V lost 6 bases, and 9 bases had no gene match.

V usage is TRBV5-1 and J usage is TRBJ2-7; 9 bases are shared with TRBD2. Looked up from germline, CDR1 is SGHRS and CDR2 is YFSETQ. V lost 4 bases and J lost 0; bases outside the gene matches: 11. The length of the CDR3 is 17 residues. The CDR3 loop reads CASSPNSGLAHSYEQYF. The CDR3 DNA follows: TGCGCCAGCAGCCCCAACTCCGGACTAGCGCACTCCTACGAGCAGTACTTC.

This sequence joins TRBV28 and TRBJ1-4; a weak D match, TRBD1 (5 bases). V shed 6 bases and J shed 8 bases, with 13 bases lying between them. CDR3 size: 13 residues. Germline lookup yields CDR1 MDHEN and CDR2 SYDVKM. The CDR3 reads CASSSGTLEKLFF. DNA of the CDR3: TGTGCCAGCAGCTCCGGGACGCTCGAAAAACTGTTTTTT.

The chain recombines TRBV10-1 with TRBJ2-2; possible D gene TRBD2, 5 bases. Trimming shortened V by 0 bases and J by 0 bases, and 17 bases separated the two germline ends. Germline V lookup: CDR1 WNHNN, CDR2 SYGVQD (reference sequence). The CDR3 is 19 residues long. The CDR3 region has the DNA TGCGCCAGCAGTGAGTCCGGAGGCAGGAGGTTGCCGAACACCGGGGAGCTGTTTTTT. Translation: CASSESGGRRLPNTGELFF.

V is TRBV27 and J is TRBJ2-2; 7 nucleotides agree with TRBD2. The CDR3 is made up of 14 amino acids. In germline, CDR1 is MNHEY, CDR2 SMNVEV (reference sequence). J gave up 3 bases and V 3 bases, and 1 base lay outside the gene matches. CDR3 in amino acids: CASSFGGYTGELFF. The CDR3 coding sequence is TGTGCCAGCAGTTTCGGGGGGTACACCGGGGAGCTGTTTTTT.

CDR3 region: CASSRLGRWHF. The CDR3 bases are TGTGCCAGCAGCCGTCTAGGGAGGTGGCATTTT. The chain uses TRBV2 and TRBJ1-5; D uncertain. V was trimmed by 6 bases and J by 15 bases, leaving 15 bases between them. The CDR3 runs 11 residues. CDR1 is SNHLY and CDR2 is FYNNEI in the germline V gene.

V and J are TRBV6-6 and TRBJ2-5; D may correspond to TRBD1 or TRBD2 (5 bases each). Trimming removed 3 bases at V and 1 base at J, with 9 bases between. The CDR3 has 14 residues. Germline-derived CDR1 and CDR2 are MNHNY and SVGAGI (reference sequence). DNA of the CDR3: TGTGCCAGCAGTTATCATGGGGGCCAAGAGACCCAGTACTTC. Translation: CASSYHGGQETQYF.

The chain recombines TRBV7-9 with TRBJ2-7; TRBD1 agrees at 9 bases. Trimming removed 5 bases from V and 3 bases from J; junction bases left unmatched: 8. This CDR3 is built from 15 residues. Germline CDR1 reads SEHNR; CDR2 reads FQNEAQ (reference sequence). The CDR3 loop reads CASSAGTGKFYEQYF. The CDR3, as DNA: TGTGCCAGCAGCGCCGGGACAGGGAAGTTCTACGAGCAGTACTTC.